One and the same sample provided the 30 T cell receptor beta chains below, sequenced in a study of response to subunit inactivated influenza vaccine. A single record per CDR3 protein comes from TCRdb applying MiXCR to the RT-PCR reads. The table includes about 540,000 distinct CDR3 sequences, approximately 24% detected once. The sample was also linked to a second study, of T cells expressing NK-cell markers. This second study notes: Generation of TCR beta cDNA was performed by 5'RACE template switching incorporating UMIs.

The sample here was CD4+ T cells sorted from PBMCs, taken 11 to 12 days after vaccination. These receptors were obtained from a man aged 50 to 59 who received an inactivated influenza vaccine.

The chain is built from TRBV7-6 and TRBJ2-5; 8 nucleotides align to TRBD1. CDR1 SGHVS and CDR2 FNYEAQ come from the germline V gene. The V gene end was trimmed by 0 bases and the J gene end by 1 base; junction bases not matched to a gene: 4. The CDR3 is 16 residues long. The CDR3 DNA reads as TGTGCCAGCAGCTTAGCGTACAGGGGGTCCCAAGAGACCCAGTACTTC. Translated: CASSLAYRGSQETQYF.

V gene TRBV28 combines with J gene TRBJ2-7; the D is unclear. V was trimmed by 8 bases and J by 3 bases, leaving 14 bases between them. This CDR3 comprises 13 residues. Germline V gene lookup returns CDR1 MDHEN and CDR2 SYDVKM. The CDR3 DNA follows: TGTGCCAGCGGGCCGGCCCCAAACTACGAGCAGTACTTC. Protein: CASGPAPNYEQYF.

In its sample, this clonotype was seen a few times. The V gene is TRBV9, the J gene TRBJ2-7; no clear D gene. The germline V gene encodes CDR1 SGDLS and CDR2 YYNGEE. V gave up 1 base and J gave up 0 bases, with 8 bases separating them. This CDR3 is 14 amino acids long. This chain's CDR3 is CASSVRWDSYEQYF. Written as DNA, the CDR3 is TGTGCCAGCAGCGTAAGGTGGGACTCCTACGAGCAGTACTTC.

Only a few counts were recorded for this clonotype. The chain has TRBV20-1 and TRBJ2-7, with 7 nucleotides matching TRBD2. This CDR3 is 16 amino acids long. CDR1 and CDR2 (germline): DFQATT, SNEGSKA (reference sequence). Trimming removed 5 bases from V and 6 bases from J; junction bases left unmatched: 19. CDR3: CSAVGPSGRTRSEQYF. In DNA, the CDR3 is TGCAGTGCTGTAGGCCCTAGCGGACGGACCCGGAGCGAGCAGTACTTC.

This clonotype has more than one count but fewer than ten. This chain links TRBV28 with TRBJ2-2; perhaps TRBD2 as D (6 bases). Germline CDR1 MDHEN, CDR2 SYDVKM. V lost 7 bases and J lost 5, with 17 bases in between. The CDR3 runs 15 residues. In DNA, the CDR3 is TGTGCCAGCAACCCTGCGGGAAGACGAACCGGGGAGCTGTTTTTT. Protein sequence: CASNPAGRRTGELFF. Combining the CDR3 with reference TRBV28 and TRBJ2-2 gives the whole variable domain DVKVTQSSRYLVKRTGEKVFLECVQDMDHENMFWYRQDPGLGLRLIYFSYDVKMKEKGDIPEGYSVSREKKERFSLILESASTNQTSMYLCASNPAGRRTGELFFGEGSRLTVL.

This clonotype turned up a few times. This sequence joins TRBV4-1 and TRBJ2-2; the D call may be TRBD1 or TRBD2 (6 bases each). V shed 0 bases and J shed 1 base, with 15 bases lying between them. Germline CDR1 MGHRA, CDR2 YSYEKL. The CDR3 has 18 amino acids. This CDR3 is CASSQESRLGGNTGELFF. The DNA of the CDR3 is TGCGCCAGCAGCCAAGAAAGCCGACTAGGGGGGAACACCGGGGAGCTGTTTTTT.

A few counts support this clonotype. The CDR3 here is CASSPSRLEAFF. CDR3 coding DNA: TGTGCCAGCAGTCCCTCTCGGCTGGAAGCTTTCTTT. The rearrangement links TRBV28 to TRBJ1-1; D not resolved. Trimming shortened V by 5 bases and J by 8 bases, and 12 bases separated the two germline ends. The V gene's germline CDR1 is MDHEN and CDR2 SYDVKM. The CDR3 has 12 residues.

This rearrangement joins TRBV12-3 or TRBV12-4 to TRBJ1-6; D remains ambiguous. The germline V and J ends were trimmed by 3 bases and 8 bases, with 8 bases remaining between them. The CDR3 runs 13 residues. The CDR3 DNA reads TGTGCCAGCAGTTTGGGTCGGGATTCACCCCTCCACTTT. Translating gives CASSLGRDSPLHF.

V and J are TRBV12-3 or TRBV12-4 and TRBJ2-3, with 8 bases fitting TRBD2. V was pared by 6 bases and J by 0 bases, with 8 bases of the junction left unmatched. This CDR3 has 16 amino acids. Written as DNA, the CDR3 is TGTGCCAGCAGGCCAACTAGCGGCGTTAGCACAGATACGCAGTATTTT. Its protein product is CASRPTSGVSTDTQYF.

This clonotype was observed a handful of times. The chain joins TRBV4-1 to TRBJ1-1, with a tentative D call TRBD1 (6 bases). The CDR3 totals 15 residues. Germline assignment: CDR1 MGHRA and CDR2 YSYEKL. V was cut by 4 bases and J by 0 bases, with 12 bases left in between. CDR3 sequence reads: CASSLQGRVNTEAFF. The CDR3 bases are TGCGCCAGCAGCCTACAGGGTAGAGTGAACACTGAAGCTTTCTTT.

This clonotype has just a few counts. V gene TRBV2 combines with J gene TRBJ1-5; the match to TRBD1 covers 10 bases. The CDR3 has 15 residues. Trimming removed 7 bases from V and 4 bases from J; junction bases left unmatched: 7. The germline gives CDR1 SNHLY, CDR2 FYNNEI. The DNA for the CDR3 is TGTGCCAGCAAGAGGACAGGGGGATTTAATCAGCCCCAGCATTTT. It codes for CASKRTGGFNQPQHF. The entire variable domain, with the rest obtained from reference TRBV2 and TRBJ1-5, is as follows: EPEVTQTPSHQVTQMGQEVILRCVPISNHLYFYWYRQILGQKVEFLVSFYNNEISEKSEIFDDQFSVERPDGSNFTLKIRSTKLEDSAMYFCASKRTGGFNQPQHFGDGTRLSIL.

The chain combines TRBV10-3 with TRBJ1-6, with D possibly being TRBD1 (5 bases). The CDR3 is made up of 15 amino acids. V was clipped by 2 bases and J by 8 bases, with 13 bases between them. Per germline, CDR1 ENHRY and CDR2 SYGVKD. CDR3 bases: TGTGCCATCAGTGAGCGGGACCAGATGGATTCACCCCTCCACTTT. Amino acid sequence: CAISERDQMDSPLHF.

J is TRBJ2-7 and V is TRBV2, with 8 bases identical to TRBD1. Trimming took 5 bases from V and 3 from J; bases not matched to a gene: 6. Germline-derived CDR1 and CDR2 are SNHLY and FYNNEI. The CDR3 spans 14 residues. The CDR3: CASSLRQGIYEQYF. The CDR3, as DNA: TGTGCCAGCAGTTTACGACAGGGGATCTACGAGCAGTACTTC.

The chain combines TRBV30 with TRBJ2-7, with TRBD1 identical over 11 bases. This CDR3 contains 13 residues. Trimming took 5 bases from V and 2 from J; bases not matched to a gene: 2. CDR1 and CDR2 (germline): GTSNPN, SVGIG (reference sequence). CDR3 DNA: TGTGCCTGGGAGGGACAGGGGGCCTACGAGCAGTACTTC. Protein product: CAWEGQGAYEQYF.

This clonotype was recorded many times. This sequence joins TRBV5-1 and TRBJ2-7, with D perhaps matching TRBD1 (6 bases). Trimming took off 1 base at V and 0 bases at J, with 11 bases between the two ends. CDR1 is SGHRS, CDR2 YFSETQ, per germline. The CDR3 is 15 residues long. The CDR3 nucleotides read TGCGCCAGCAGCTTGCAGGGGTCCCCCTCCTACGAGCAGTACTTC. Encoded protein: CASSLQGSPSYEQYF.

This clonotype has more than one count but fewer than ten. A much larger clone is a single base away; this may be a read error. This chain connects TRBV28 to TRBJ2-2; D might be TRBD1 (6 bases). This CDR3 contains 12 residues. Germline lookup yields CDR1 MDHEN and CDR2 SYDVKM. The CDR3 sequence: CASLRGTGDLFF. CDR3 DNA sequence: TGTGCCAGCCTCAGGGGAACCGGGGACCTGTTTTTT.

This clonotype was seen only a few times. J is TRBJ1-5 and V is TRBV6-2 or TRBV6-3; 10 nucleotides agree with TRBD1. The CDR3 spans 14 residues. V was pared by 6 bases and J by 6 bases, with 5 bases of the junction left unmatched. The germline CDR1 and CDR2 sequences are MNHEY and SVGEGT. CDR3 loop: CASRGTGVGQPQHF. The DNA of the CDR3 is TGTGCCAGCAGGGGGACAGGGGTTGGTCAGCCCCAGCATTTT.

V usage is TRBV6-1 and J usage is TRBJ1-1; 8 bases fit TRBD1. This CDR3 has 14 residues. V was clipped by 6 bases and J by 8 bases; unmatched bases: 11. Germline CDR1 and CDR2: MNHNS and SASEGT. CDR3 bases: TGTGCCAGCAGGGGCGGGACAGGTGAGGTCGAAGCTTTCTTT. As protein: CASRGGTGEVEAFF.

V gene TRBV12-3 or TRBV12-4 combines with J gene TRBJ2-2; possibly TRBD1 for D (6 bases). Trimming removed 7 bases at V and 6 bases at J, with 12 bases between. There are 13 residues in the CDR3. The CDR3 sequence: CASMTTGAGELFF. CDR3 bases: TGTGCCAGCATGACGACAGGCGCCGGGGAGCTGTTTTTT.

CDR3 loop: CASRTGGRTEAFF. CDR3 coding DNA: TGTGCCAGCAGAACAGGGGGCAGAACTGAAGCTTTCTTT. The gene calls are TRBV6-2 or TRBV6-3 and TRBJ1-1; 9 bases line up with TRBD1. Germline V gene lookup returns CDR1 MNHEY and CDR2 SVGEGT. The CDR3 has 13 residues. V was clipped by 6 bases and J by 5 bases; unmatched bases: 4.

The chain carries TRBV5-1 and TRBJ2-5; no reliable D call. The CDR3 consists of 14 residues. With 0 bases removed from V and 4 bases from J, the gap between germline ends came to 10 bases. Germline lookup yields CDR1 SGHRS and CDR2 YFSETQ. CDR3 bases: TGCGCCAGCAGCTTGGGGAGCATGTCAGAGACCCAGTACTTC. Translation: CASSLGSMSETQYF.

This clonotype was observed many times. The J gene is TRBJ2-2, the V gene TRBV7-3; D remains ambiguous. Deletions cut 4 bases from V and 6 bases from J, with 12 bases between. Germline lookup yields CDR1 SGHTA and CDR2 FQGTGA. The CDR3 is made up of 14 amino acids. The CDR3 loop is CASSSAPSAGELFF. In DNA form, the CDR3 reads TGTGCCAGCAGCTCCGCGCCTTCTGCCGGGGAGCTGTTTTTT.

The V call is TRBV5-1, the J call TRBJ1-3; the D gene is possibly TRBD1 (5 bases). V lost 0 bases to trimming and J lost 2 bases, with 9 bases between them. This CDR3 has 15 residues. Germline CDR1 SGHRS, CDR2 YFSETQ. For the CDR3, the DNA is TGCGCCAGCAGCTTGGACACGGGGCCTGGAAACACCATATATTTT. Its protein is CASSLDTGPGNTIYF. Together with reference TRBV5-1 and TRBJ1-3, the CDR3 gives the full variable domain: KAGVTQTPRYLIKTRGQQVTLSCSPISGHRSVSWYQQTPGQGLQFLFEYFSETQRNKGNFPGRFSGRQFSNSRSEMNVSTLELGDSALYLCASSLDTGPGNTIYFGEGSWLTVV.

This clonotype was seen only a few times. This rearrangement joins TRBV30 to TRBJ2-1; TRBD2 might be the D (6 bases). This CDR3 contains 16 residues. Germline V gene lookup returns CDR1 GTSNPN and CDR2 SVGIG (reference sequence). The ends were cut back, 0 bases at V and 9 bases at J, with 21 bases in the middle. In nucleotides, the CDR3 is TGTGCCTGGAGTGTATACGGGGGAATTAGCTCGGCTGAGCAGTTCTTC. Amino acid sequence: CAWSVYGGISSAEQFF.

The chain carries TRBV9 and TRBJ2-2; 7 nucleotides line up with TRBD2. Looked up from germline, CDR1 is SGDLS and CDR2 is YYNGEE. CDR3 length equals 17 residues. The trim removed 1 base at V and 4 bases at J, leaving 10 bases unmatched. The CDR3 is CASSVKTRGRGTGELFF. CDR3 nucleotides: TGTGCCAGCAGCGTAAAGACGCGGGGGAGGGGCACCGGGGAGCTGTTTTTT. The variable domain in full, with the rest retrieved from reference TRBV9 and TRBJ2-2, is DSGVTQTPKHLITATGQRVTLRCSPRSGDLSVYWYQQSLDQGLQFLIQYYNGEERAKGNILERFSAQQFPDLHSELNLSSLELGDSALYFCASSVKTRGRGTGELFFGEGSRLTVL.

This chain uses TRBV24-1 with TRBJ2-1; D call uncertain. Trimming took 4 bases from V and 7 from J, leaving 4 bases between them. The CDR3 consists of 11 residues. CDR1 KGHDR and CDR2 SFDVKD come from the germline V gene. This CDR3 reads CATSEHNEQFF. The DNA for the CDR3 is TGTGCCACCAGTGAGCATAATGAGCAGTTCTTC.

This clonotype appeared a few times. The chain uses TRBV20-1 and TRBJ2-2, with 8 bases that match TRBD2. V lost 0 bases and J lost 0; bases outside the gene matches: 6. The CDR3 has 17 amino acids. Looked up from germline, CDR1 is DFQATT and CDR2 is SNEGSKA (reference sequence). The CDR3 reads CSARDFLAGANTGELFF. CDR3 bases: TGCAGTGCTAGAGATTTCCTAGCGGGCGCGAACACCGGGGAGCTGTTTTTT.

The J gene is TRBJ1-2, the V gene TRBV6-4; a possible D gene is TRBD1 (5 bases). V lost 4 bases to trimming and J lost 2 bases, with 11 bases between them. CDR3 size: 14 residues. Germline V gene lookup returns CDR1 MRHNA and CDR2 SNTAGT. The CDR3, as DNA: TGTGCCAGCAGTGCCTCGGGACGGAACTATGGCTACACCTTC. Translated: CASSASGRNYGYTF.

V usage is TRBV7-3 and J usage is TRBJ2-1; D uncertain. From germline, CDR1 is SGHTA and CDR2 FQGTGA. V was shortened by 1 base and J by 6 bases, with 13 bases between the two germline ends. The CDR3 totals 15 residues. The CDR3 is CASSLSRTQLNEQFF. The CDR3, as DNA: TGTGCCAGCAGCTTAAGTCGAACACAGCTCAATGAGCAGTTCTTC.

This clonotype has more than one count but fewer than ten. V gene TRBV18 combines with J gene TRBJ2-5; no clear D gene. Looked up from germline, CDR1 is KGHSH and CDR2 is LQKENI. Trimming left V 6 bases short and J 2 bases short, with 13 bases between. The CDR3 runs to 14 residues. CDR3 DNA: TGTGCCAGCTCCCATAGACTGCTTCAAGAGACCCAGTACTTC. Amino acid sequence: CASSHRLLQETQYF.